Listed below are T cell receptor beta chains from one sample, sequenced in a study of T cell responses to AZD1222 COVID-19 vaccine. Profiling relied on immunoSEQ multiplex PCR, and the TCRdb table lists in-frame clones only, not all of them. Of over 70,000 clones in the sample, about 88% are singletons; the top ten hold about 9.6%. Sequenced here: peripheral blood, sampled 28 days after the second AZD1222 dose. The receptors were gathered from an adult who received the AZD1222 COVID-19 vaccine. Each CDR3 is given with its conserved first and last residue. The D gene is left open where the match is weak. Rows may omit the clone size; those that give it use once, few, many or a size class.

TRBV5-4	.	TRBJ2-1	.	CASSLGGGSYNEQFF	TGTGCCAGCAGCTTGGGAGGGGGCTCCTACAATGAGCAGTTCTTC
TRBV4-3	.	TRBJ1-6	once	CASSQEADNSPLHF	TGCGCCAGCAGCCAAGAGGCAGATAATTCACCCCTCCACTTT
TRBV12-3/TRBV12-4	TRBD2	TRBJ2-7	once	CASSRTSEYEQYF	TGTGCCAGCAGTCGGACTAGCGAGTACGAGCAGTACTTC
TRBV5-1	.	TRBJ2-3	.	CASSLGRIDLITQYF	TGCGCCAGCAGCTTGGGGCGGATAGACTTAATTACGCAGTATTTT
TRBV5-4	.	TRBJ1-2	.	CASSNRAGYGYTF	TGTGCCAGCAGCAACCGGGCAGGCTATGGCTACACCTTC
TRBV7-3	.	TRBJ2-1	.	CASSRRPYNEQFF	TGTGCCAGCAGCCGGCGTCCCTACAATGAGCAGTTCTTC
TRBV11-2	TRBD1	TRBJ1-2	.	CASSSVRDSSNYGYTF	TGTGCCAGCAGCTCGGTCCGGGACAGCTCTAACTATGGCTACACCTTC
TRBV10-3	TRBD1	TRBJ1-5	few	CAISGTGVGNQPQHF	TGTGCCATCAGTGGTACAGGGGTGGGTAATCAGCCCCAGCATTTT
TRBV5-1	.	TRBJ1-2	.	CASSPYLELNYGYTF	TGCGCCAGCAGCCCTTACCTAGAACTTAACTATGGCTACACCTTC
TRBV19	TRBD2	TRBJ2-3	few	CASRGGISTDTQYF	TGTGCCAGTAGGGGGGGGATTAGCACAGATACGCAGTATTTT
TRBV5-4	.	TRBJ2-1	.	CASSLDLVNEQFF	TGTGCCAGCAGCTTGGATCTAGTAAATGAGCAGTTCTTC
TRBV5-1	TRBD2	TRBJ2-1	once	CASSSPSGYVYNEQFF	TGCGCCAGCAGCTCCCCTAGCGGTTACGTCTACAATGAGCAGTTCTTC
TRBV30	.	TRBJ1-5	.	CAYDMGSNQPQHF	TGTGCCTACGACATGGGTAGCAATCAGCCCCAGCATTTT
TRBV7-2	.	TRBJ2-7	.	CASSRSVGYEQYF	TGTGCCAGCAGCCGTAGTGTCGGCTACGAGCAGTACTTC
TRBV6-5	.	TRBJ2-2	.	CASSYGQGQGELFF	TGTGCCAGCAGTTACGGGCAGGGCCAAGGGGAGCTGTTTTTT
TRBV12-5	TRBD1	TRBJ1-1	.	CASGLSTGVNTEAFF	TGTGCTAGTGGTTTGTCGACAGGGGTCAACACTGAAGCTTTCTTT
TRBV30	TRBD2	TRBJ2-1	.	CAWRTTSGGAIEQFF	TGTGCCTGGAGGACTACTAGCGGGGGGGCTATTGAGCAGTTCTTC
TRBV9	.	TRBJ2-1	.	CASSVESGASSYNEQFF	TGTGCCAGCAGCGTAGAGTCCGGGGCTAGCTCCTACAATGAGCAGTTCTTC
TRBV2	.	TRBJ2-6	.	CASRATPSGDRSSGANVLTF	TGTGCCAGCAGAGCCACACCCTCAGGGGATCGGAGCTCTGGGGCCAACGTCCTGACTTTC
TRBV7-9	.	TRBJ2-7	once	CASSLGGVAGLVYEQYF	TGTGCCAGCAGTTTAGGAGGGGTAGCTGGCTTGGTGTACGAGCAGTACTTC
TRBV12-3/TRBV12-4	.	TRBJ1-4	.	CASRRTNEKLFF	TGTGCCAGCCGCCGGACTAATGAAAAACTGTTTTTT
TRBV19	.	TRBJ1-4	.	CASTVGGTNEKLFF	TGTGCCAGTACGGTAGGGGGAACTAATGAAAAACTGTTTTTT
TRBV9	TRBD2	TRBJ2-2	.	CASSATGTSSLTGELFF	TGTGCCAGCAGCGCTACCGGGACTAGCTCCCTAACCGGGGAGCTGTTTTTT
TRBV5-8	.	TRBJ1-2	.	CATLGDRKYGYTF	TGTGCCACCCTCGGGGACCGCAAATATGGCTACACCTTC
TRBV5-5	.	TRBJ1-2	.	CASSLGWENYGYTF	TGTGCCAGCAGCTTGGGGTGGGAGAACTATGGCTACACCTTC
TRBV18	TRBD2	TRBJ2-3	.	CASSPPEAGDTQYF	TGTGCCAGCTCACCACCGGAAGCGGGGGATACGCAGTATTTT
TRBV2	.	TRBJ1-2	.	CASSEGTFNYGYTF	TGTGCCAGCAGTGAGGGCACTTTTAACTATGGCTACACCTTC
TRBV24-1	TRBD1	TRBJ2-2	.	CATSDPDRANTGELFF	TGTGCCACCAGTGACCCGGACAGGGCCAACACCGGGGAGCTGTTTTTT
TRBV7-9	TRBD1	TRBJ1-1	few	CASSSHAGTATEAFF	TGTGCCAGCAGCTCCCACGCCGGGACAGCCACTGAAGCTTTCTTT
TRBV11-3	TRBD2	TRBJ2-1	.	CASSPSSGRAYNEQFF	TGTGCCAGCAGCCCTAGTAGCGGGAGGGCCTACAATGAGCAGTTCTTC
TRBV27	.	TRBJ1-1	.	CASSFRQTNTEAFF	TGTGCCAGCAGTTTTAGACAGACTAACACTGAAGCTTTCTTT
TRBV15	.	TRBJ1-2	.	CATSRDLGLSDYGYTF	TGTGCCACCAGCAGAGATCTTGGCCTATCGGACTATGGCTACACCTTC
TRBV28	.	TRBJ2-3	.	CASSSRGRGTDTQYF	TGTGCCAGCAGTTCCCGGGGGCGCGGCACAGATACGCAGTATTTT
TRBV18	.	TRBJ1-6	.	CASSPLDLDSPLHF	TGTGCCAGCTCACCACTAGATCTGGATTCACCCCTCCACTTT
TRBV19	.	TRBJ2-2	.	CASSMVGGSNTGELFF	TGTGCCAGTAGTATGGTGGGCGGCTCGAACACCGGGGAGCTGTTTTTT
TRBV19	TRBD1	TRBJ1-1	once	CATRDRSAGTEAFF	TGTGCCACCCGGGACAGGTCGGCTGGAACTGAAGCTTTCTTT
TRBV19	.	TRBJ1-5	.	CASSIYRDSNQPQHF	TGTGCCAGTAGTATCTACAGGGATAGCAATCAGCCCCAGCATTTT
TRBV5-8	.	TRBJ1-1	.	CASSFQGRVTEAFF	TGTGCCAGCAGCTTCCAGGGGAGGGTGACTGAAGCTTTCTTT
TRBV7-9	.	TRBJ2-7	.	CASSSSHEQYF	TGTGCCAGCAGCTCCTCTCACGAGCAGTACTTC
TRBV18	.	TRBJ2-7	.	CASSPTASTYEQYF	TGTGCCAGCTCACCGACGGCCAGTACCTACGAGCAGTACTTC
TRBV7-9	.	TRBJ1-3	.	CATHEGQVGNTIYF	TGTGCCACCCACGAGGGGCAGGTGGGAAACACCATATATTTT
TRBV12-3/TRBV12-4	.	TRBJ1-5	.	CASSLGSNQPQHF	TGTGCCAGCAGTTTAGGTAGCAATCAGCCCCAGCATTTT
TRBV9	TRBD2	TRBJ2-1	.	CASSNKGLAGYNEQFF	TGTGCCAGCAGTAATAAGGGACTAGCGGGGTACAATGAGCAGTTCTTC
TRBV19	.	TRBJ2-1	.	CASSIDRSYNEQFF	TGTGCCAGTAGTATAGACCGATCCTACAATGAGCAGTTCTTC
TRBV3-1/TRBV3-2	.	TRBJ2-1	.	CASSLTLGESSYNEQFF	TGTGCCAGCAGCCTCACACTAGGCGAGAGCTCCTACAATGAGCAGTTCTTC